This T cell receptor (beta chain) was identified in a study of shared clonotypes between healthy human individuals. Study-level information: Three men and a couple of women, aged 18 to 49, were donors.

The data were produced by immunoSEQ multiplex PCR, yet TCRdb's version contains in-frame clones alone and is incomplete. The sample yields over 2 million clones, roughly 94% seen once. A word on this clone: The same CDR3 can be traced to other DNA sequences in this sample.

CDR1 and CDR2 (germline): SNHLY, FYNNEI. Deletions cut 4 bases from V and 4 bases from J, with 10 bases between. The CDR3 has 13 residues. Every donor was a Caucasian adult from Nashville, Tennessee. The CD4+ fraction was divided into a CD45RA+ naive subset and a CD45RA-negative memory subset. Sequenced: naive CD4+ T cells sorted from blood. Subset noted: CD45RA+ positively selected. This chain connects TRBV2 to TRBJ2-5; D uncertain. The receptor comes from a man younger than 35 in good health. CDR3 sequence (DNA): TGTGCCAGCAGTGTCTTCTTAGGAGAGACCCAGTACTTC. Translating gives CASSVFLGETQYF.